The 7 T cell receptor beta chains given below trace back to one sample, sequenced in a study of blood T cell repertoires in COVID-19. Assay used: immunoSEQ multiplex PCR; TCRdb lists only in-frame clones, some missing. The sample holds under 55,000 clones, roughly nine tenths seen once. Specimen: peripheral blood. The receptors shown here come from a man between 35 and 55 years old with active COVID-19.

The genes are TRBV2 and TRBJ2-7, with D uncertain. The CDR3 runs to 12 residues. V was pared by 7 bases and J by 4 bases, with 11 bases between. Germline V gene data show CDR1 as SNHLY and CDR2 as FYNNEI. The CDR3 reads CASKPLLYEQYF. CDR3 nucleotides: TGTGCCAGCAAGCCCCTGCTATACGAGCAGTACTTC.

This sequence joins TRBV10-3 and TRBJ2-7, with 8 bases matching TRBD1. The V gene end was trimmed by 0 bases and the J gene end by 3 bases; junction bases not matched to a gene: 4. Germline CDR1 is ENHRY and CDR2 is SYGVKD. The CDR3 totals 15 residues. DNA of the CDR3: TGTGCCATCAGTGAGTCTGGACAGGGAGTCTACGAGCAGTACTTC. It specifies CAISESGQGVYEQYF.

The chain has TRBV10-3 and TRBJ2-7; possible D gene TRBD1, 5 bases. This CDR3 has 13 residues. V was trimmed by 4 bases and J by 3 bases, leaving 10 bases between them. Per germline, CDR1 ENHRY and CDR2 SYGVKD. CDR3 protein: CAISGQGGYEQYF. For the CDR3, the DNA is TGTGCCATCAGTGGTCAGGGTGGCTACGAGCAGTACTTC.

This CDR3 is CASSYPRTGGPIEQYF. CDR3 sequence (DNA): TGTGCCAGCAGTTACCCACGGACAGGGGGCCCGATCGAGCAGTACTTC. The chain couples TRBV6-6 to TRBJ2-7; 11 bases are a match to TRBD1. The germline gives CDR1 MNHNY, CDR2 SVGAGI (reference sequence). The CDR3 has 16 amino acids. J lost 6 bases, V lost 2 bases, and 9 bases had no gene match.

CDR3 coding DNA: TGTGCCAGCAGTCGGGACTTTAGCTCCTACAATGAGCAGTTCTTC. Its protein is CASSRDFSSYNEQFF. The chain couples TRBV5-4 to TRBJ2-1; a weak D match, TRBD2 (6 bases). V dropped 5 bases and J dropped 0 bases, with 12 bases sitting between them. The germline V gene encodes CDR1 SGHNT and CDR2 YYREEE (reference sequence). The CDR3 extends over 15 amino acids.

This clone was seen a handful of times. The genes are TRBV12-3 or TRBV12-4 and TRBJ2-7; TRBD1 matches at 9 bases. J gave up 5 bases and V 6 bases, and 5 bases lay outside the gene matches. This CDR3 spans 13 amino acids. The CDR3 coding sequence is TGTGCCAGCAGACAGGGGGCTGAGGACGAGCAGTACTTC. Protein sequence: CASRQGAEDEQYF.

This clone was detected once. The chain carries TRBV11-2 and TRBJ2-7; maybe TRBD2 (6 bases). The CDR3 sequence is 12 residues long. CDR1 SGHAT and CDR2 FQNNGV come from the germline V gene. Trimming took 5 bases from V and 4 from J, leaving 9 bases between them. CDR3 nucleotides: TGTGCCAGCAGCCATGGGGGGTACGAGCAGTACTTC. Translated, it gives CASSHGGYEQYF.